The rows below give T cell receptor beta chains drawn from one sample of a study of OX40 agonist ivuxolimab in advanced cancers. Sequencing was performed with immunoSEQ multiplex PCR; in TCRdb, only in-frame clones are kept and a portion is missing. Of around 53,000 clones in the sample, around 85% were seen once. The specimen comprised CD4+ or CD8+ T cells sorted from blood, sampled in a trial of the OX40 agonist ivuxolimab. The receptors shown here come from an adult with an advanced solid tumor such as melanoma, head and neck, liver or kidney cancer. Both conserved end residues are part of each CDR3. The D gene is left open where the match is weak. Clone size is given for some rows only: seen once, a few or many times, or a class if the clone is expanded.

d_gene: TRBD1
v_gene: TRBV4-2
abundance: .
j_gene: TRBJ2-3
CDR3aa: CASSQDPFEGATDTQYF
CDR3nt: TGTGCCAGCAGCCAAGACCCCTTCGAGGGGGCTACAGATACGCAGTATTTT

d_gene: TRBD1
v_gene: TRBV7-2
abundance: .
j_gene: TRBJ1-4
CDR3aa: CASSALDRGYSEKLFF
CDR3nt: TGTGCCAGCAGCGCGTTGGACAGGGGGTATTCCGAAAAACTGTTTTTT

d_gene: .
v_gene: TRBV6-5
abundance: .
j_gene: TRBJ1-1
CDR3aa: CASSQGFEAFF
CDR3nt: TGTGCCAGCAGCCAGGGCTTCGAAGCTTTCTTT

d_gene: TRBD1
v_gene: TRBV7-3
abundance: once
j_gene: TRBJ2-7
CDR3aa: CASSASGTGGYEQYF
CDR3nt: TGTGCCAGCAGCGCATCCGGGACAGGGGGCTACGAGCAGTACTTC

d_gene: TRBD1
v_gene: TRBV9
abundance: .
j_gene: TRBJ1-2
CDR3aa: CASSVGQPGQGGYGYTF
CDR3nt: TGTGCCAGCAGCGTAGGACAACCGGGACAGGGAGGCTATGGCTACACCTTC

d_gene: TRBD2
v_gene: TRBV28
abundance: few
j_gene: TRBJ2-5
CDR3aa: CASSLQSGGGKTQYF
CDR3nt: TGTGCCAGCAGTTTACAGAGCGGGGGGGGAAAGACCCAGTACTTC

d_gene: .
v_gene: TRBV4-1
abundance: .
j_gene: TRBJ2-1
CDR3aa: CASSPTVTYNEQFF
CDR3nt: TGCGCCAGCAGCCCGACAGTCACCTACAATGAGCAGTTCTTC

d_gene: TRBD1
v_gene: TRBV6-6
abundance: once
j_gene: TRBJ2-2
CDR3aa: CASSVLQGARTGELFF
CDR3nt: TGTGCCAGCAGTGTCCTACAGGGGGCGCGAACCGGGGAGCTGTTTTTT

d_gene: .
v_gene: TRBV4-2
abundance: .
j_gene: TRBJ1-5
CDR3aa: CASSQAPGALVLEDQPQHF
CDR3nt: TGTGCCAGCAGCCAAGCCCCGGGAGCTTTGGTCCTGGAGGATCAGCCCCAGCATTTT

d_gene: .
v_gene: TRBV5-6
abundance: .
j_gene: TRBJ2-5
CDR3aa: CASSLGVETQYF
CDR3nt: TGTGCCAGCAGCTTGGGTGTAGAGACCCAGTACTTC

d_gene: TRBD1
v_gene: TRBV19
abundance: .
j_gene: TRBJ1-2
CDR3aa: CASSTPMDRFNYGYTF
CDR3nt: TGTGCCAGTAGTACCCCAATGGACAGGTTTAACTATGGCTACACCTTC

d_gene: .
v_gene: TRBV5-4
abundance: .
j_gene: TRBJ2-1
CDR3aa: CASSFQLGTEYYNEQFF
CDR3nt: TGTGCCAGCAGCTTCCAATTAGGGACCGAGTACTACAATGAGCAGTTCTTC

d_gene: .
v_gene: TRBV28
abundance: .
j_gene: TRBJ2-3
CDR3aa: CASSSSRARTDTQYF
CDR3nt: TGTGCCAGCAGTTCGTCCAGGGCGCGCACAGATACGCAGTATTTT

d_gene: TRBD1
v_gene: TRBV11-1
abundance: .
j_gene: TRBJ2-3
CDR3aa: CASSLPRTGRTDTQYF
CDR3nt: TGTGCCAGCAGCTTACCGCGGACAGGGCGCACAGATACGCAGTATTTT

d_gene: .
v_gene: TRBV27
abundance: once
j_gene: TRBJ2-7
CDR3aa: CASSNGITYEQYF
CDR3nt: TGTGCCAGCTCCAACGGCATCACCTACGAGCAGTACTTC

d_gene: .
v_gene: TRBV6-5
abundance: .
j_gene: TRBJ1-5
CDR3aa: CASSYSTGQPQHF
CDR3nt: TGTGCCAGCAGTTACTCGACGGGTCAGCCCCAGCATTTT

d_gene: .
v_gene: TRBV7-8
abundance: once
j_gene: TRBJ1-2
CDR3aa: CASSFQDNYGYTF
CDR3nt: TGTGCCAGCAGCTTTCAGGATAACTATGGCTACACCTTC

d_gene: TRBD2
v_gene: TRBV27
abundance: .
j_gene: TRBJ2-1
CDR3aa: CASSLTSGGGPEQFF
CDR3nt: TGTGCCAGCAGCCTGACTAGCGGGGGGGGGCCTGAGCAGTTCTTC

d_gene: .
v_gene: TRBV9
abundance: .
j_gene: TRBJ2-1
CDR3aa: CASSVGTEQFF
CDR3nt: TGTGCCAGCAGCGTAGGGACTGAGCAGTTCTTC

d_gene: .
v_gene: TRBV19
abundance: .
j_gene: TRBJ1-2
CDR3aa: CASSIRGPNYGYTF
CDR3nt: TGTGCCAGTAGTATAAGGGGACCTAACTATGGCTACACCTTC

d_gene: TRBD2
v_gene: TRBV4-1
abundance: once
j_gene: TRBJ2-1
CDR3aa: CASSPTSGAYNEQFF
CDR3nt: TGCGCCAGCAGCCCGACTAGCGGAGCCTACAATGAGCAGTTCTTC

d_gene: .
v_gene: TRBV7-9
abundance: many
j_gene: TRBJ2-4
CDR3aa: CASGQPRDGKNIQYF
CDR3nt: TGTGCCAGCGGACAACCCCGGGACGGAAAAAACATTCAGTACTTC

d_gene: .
v_gene: TRBV4-1
abundance: .
j_gene: TRBJ1-1
CDR3aa: CASSQERGSPEAFF
CDR3nt: TGCGCCAGCAGCCAAGAGAGGGGGAGCCCTGAAGCTTTCTTT

d_gene: .
v_gene: TRBV7-3
abundance: few
j_gene: TRBJ2-1
CDR3aa: CASSPPGAMDEQFF
CDR3nt: TGTGCCAGCAGCCCTCCTGGGGCGATGGATGAGCAGTTCTTC

d_gene: TRBD1
v_gene: TRBV7-9
abundance: .
j_gene: TRBJ2-1
CDR3aa: CASSPRGQYNEQFF
CDR3nt: TGTGCCAGCAGCCCCCGGGGACAGTACAATGAGCAGTTCTTC

d_gene: TRBD1
v_gene: TRBV7-6
abundance: medium-sized
j_gene: TRBJ1-6
CDR3aa: CASSSTAPSTGHSPLHF
CDR3nt: TGTGCCAGCAGCTCCACCGCCCCCTCGACAGGGCATTCACCCCTCCACTTT

d_gene: TRBD2
v_gene: TRBV7-6
abundance: few
j_gene: TRBJ2-3
CDR3aa: CASSHSGGASTDTQYF
CDR3nt: TGTGCCAGCAGCCATAGCGGGGGAGCTAGCACAGATACGCAGTATTTT

d_gene: .
v_gene: TRBV6-5
abundance: .
j_gene: TRBJ2-2
CDR3aa: CASSRNTGELFF
CDR3nt: TGTGCCAGCAGTCGGAACACCGGGGAGCTGTTTTTT

d_gene: .
v_gene: TRBV29-1
abundance: .
j_gene: TRBJ2-5
CDR3aa: CSVEGALQGMYQETQYF
CDR3nt: TGCAGCGTTGAAGGGGCCCTACAAGGGATGTACCAAGAGACCCAGTACTTC

d_gene: .
v_gene: TRBV7-9
abundance: .
j_gene: TRBJ2-1
CDR3aa: CASSQSGGLARSYNEQFF
CDR3nt: TGTGCCAGCAGCCAATCCGGGGGCCTAGCCAGATCCTACAATGAGCAGTTCTTC

d_gene: TRBD1
v_gene: TRBV7-6
abundance: many
j_gene: TRBJ1-2
CDR3aa: CASSLRTGEGYTF
CDR3nt: TGTGCCAGCAGCTTAAGGACAGGGGAGGGCTACACCTTC

d_gene: .
v_gene: TRBV29-1
abundance: .
j_gene: TRBJ2-1
CDR3aa: CSVARRANNEQFF
CDR3nt: TGCAGCGTTGCGCGCAGGGCCAACAATGAGCAGTTCTTC

d_gene: .
v_gene: TRBV27
abundance: .
j_gene: TRBJ1-1
CDR3aa: CASSFVGGTEAFF
CDR3nt: TGTGCCAGCAGTTTTGTGGGAGGGACTGAAGCTTTCTTT